The text below deals with one T cell receptor beta chain. The CDR3 is made up of 16 amino acids. With 1 base clipped from V and 5 bases from J, the junction kept 10 bases outside the gene matches. Per the germline V gene, CDR1 is SEHNR and CDR2 is FQNEAQ (reference sequence). This specimen belongs to a study of blood T cells in healthy people across ages. Study as a whole: Template switching retrieved approximately one barcoded beta molecule for each two T cells.

Then a second PCR, running about 6 to 12 cycles, was carried out with a sample-barcoded 5' primer and a J-beta primer mix. TCRdb recomputed calls from the 5' RACE reads with MiXCR, one row per CDR3 protein. The sample contains 790,000 or so distinct CDR3 sequences, about 46% of which appear only once. The V gene is TRBV7-9, the J gene TRBJ1-1, with 7 bases lining up with TRBD1. The sequence derives from an elderly man in good health. Source material: blood. The DNA of the CDR3 is TGTGCCAGCAGCTTAGGTCTCACAGGGGTAGAAACTGAAGCTTTCTTT. This codes for CASSLGLTGVETEAFF.